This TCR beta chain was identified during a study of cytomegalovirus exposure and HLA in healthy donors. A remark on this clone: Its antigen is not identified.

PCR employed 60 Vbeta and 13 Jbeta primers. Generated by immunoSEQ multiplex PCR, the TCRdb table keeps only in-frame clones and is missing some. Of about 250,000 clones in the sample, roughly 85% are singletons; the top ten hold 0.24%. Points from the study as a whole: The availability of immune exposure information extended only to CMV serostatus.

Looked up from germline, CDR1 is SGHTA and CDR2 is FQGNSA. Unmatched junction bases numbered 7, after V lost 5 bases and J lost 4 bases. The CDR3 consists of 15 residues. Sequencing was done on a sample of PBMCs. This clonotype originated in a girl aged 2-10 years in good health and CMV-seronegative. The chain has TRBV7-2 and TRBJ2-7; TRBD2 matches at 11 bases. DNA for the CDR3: TGTGCCAGCAGCCTAACCCGGACTAGCGGGTACGAGCAGTACTTC. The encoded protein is CASSLTRTSGYEQYF.